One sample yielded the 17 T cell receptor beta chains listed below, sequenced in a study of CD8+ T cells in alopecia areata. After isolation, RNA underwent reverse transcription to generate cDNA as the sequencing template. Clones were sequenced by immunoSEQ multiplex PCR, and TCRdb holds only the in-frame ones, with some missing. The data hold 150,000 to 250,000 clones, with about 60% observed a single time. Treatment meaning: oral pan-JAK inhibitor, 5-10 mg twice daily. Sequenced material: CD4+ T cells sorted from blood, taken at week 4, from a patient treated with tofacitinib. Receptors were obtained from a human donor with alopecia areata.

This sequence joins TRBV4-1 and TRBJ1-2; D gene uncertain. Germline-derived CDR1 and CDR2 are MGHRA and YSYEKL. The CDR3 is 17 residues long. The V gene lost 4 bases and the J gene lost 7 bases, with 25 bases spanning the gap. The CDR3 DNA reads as TGCGCCAGCAGCCCCTCGCTGGGAGATCGTCGCAAAGGTGGCTACACCTTC. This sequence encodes CASSPSLGDRRKGGYTF.

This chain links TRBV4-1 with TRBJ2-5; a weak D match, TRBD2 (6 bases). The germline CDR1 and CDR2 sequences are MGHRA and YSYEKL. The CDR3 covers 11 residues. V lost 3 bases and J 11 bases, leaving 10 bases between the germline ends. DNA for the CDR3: TGCGCCAGCAGCCAGGAGGGGACGCAGTACTTC. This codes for CASSQEGTQYF.

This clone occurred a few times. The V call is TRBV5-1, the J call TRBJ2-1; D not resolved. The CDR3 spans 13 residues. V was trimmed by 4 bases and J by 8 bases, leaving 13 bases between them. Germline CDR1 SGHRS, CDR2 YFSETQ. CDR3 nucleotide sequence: TGCGCCAGCAGCCAAGCCCCGGGCGATGAGCAGTTCTTC. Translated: CASSQAPGDEQFF.

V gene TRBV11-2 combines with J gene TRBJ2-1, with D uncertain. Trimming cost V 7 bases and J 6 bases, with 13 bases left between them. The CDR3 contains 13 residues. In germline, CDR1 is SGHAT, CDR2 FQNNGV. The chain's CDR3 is CASTRYQTNEQFF. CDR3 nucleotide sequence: TGTGCCAGCACCCGATACCAGACCAATGAGCAGTTCTTC. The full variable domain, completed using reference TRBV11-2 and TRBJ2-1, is EAGVAQSPRYKIIEKRQSVAFWCNPISGHATLYWYQQILGQGPKLLIQFQNNGVVDDSQLPKDRFSAERLKGVDSTLKIQPAKLEDSAVYLCASTRYQTNEQFFGPGTRLTVL.

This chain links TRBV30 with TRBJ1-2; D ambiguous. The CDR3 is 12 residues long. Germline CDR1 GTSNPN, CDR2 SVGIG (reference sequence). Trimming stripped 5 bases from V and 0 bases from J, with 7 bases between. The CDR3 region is CAWDNSNYGYTF. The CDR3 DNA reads TGTGCCTGGGACAACTCTAACTATGGCTACACCTTC. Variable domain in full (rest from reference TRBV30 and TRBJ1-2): SQTIHQWPATLVQPVGSPLSLECTVEGTSNPNLYWYRQAAGRGLQLLFYSVGIGQISSEVPQNLSASRPQDRQFILSSKKLLLSDSGFYLCAWDNSNYGYTFGSGTRLTVV.

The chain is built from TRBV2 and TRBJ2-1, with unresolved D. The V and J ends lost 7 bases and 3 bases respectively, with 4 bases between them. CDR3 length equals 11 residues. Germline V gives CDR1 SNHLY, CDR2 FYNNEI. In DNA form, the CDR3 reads TGTGCCAGCACAAACTACAATGAGCAGTTCTTC. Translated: CASTNYNEQFF.

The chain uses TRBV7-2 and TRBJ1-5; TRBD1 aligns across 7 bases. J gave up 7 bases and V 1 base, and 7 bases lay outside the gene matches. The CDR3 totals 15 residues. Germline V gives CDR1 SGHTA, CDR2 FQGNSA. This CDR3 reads CASSLVGGGGQPQHF. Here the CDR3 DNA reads TGTGCCAGCAGCTTAGTAGGGGGCGGAGGGCAGCCCCAGCATTTT.

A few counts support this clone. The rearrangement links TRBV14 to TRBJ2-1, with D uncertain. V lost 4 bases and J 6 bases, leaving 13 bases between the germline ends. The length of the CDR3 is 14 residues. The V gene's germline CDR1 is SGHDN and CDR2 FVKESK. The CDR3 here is CASSPVQSRNEQFF. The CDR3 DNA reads TGTGCCAGCAGCCCCGTACAGAGCCGCAATGAGCAGTTCTTC.

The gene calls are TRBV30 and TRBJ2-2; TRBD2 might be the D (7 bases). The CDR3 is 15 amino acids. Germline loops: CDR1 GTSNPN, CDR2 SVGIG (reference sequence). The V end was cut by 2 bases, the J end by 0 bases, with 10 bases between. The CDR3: CAWSRGGANTGELFF. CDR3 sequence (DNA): TGTGCCTGGAGTCGCGGGGGCGCGAACACCGGGGAGCTGTTTTTT.

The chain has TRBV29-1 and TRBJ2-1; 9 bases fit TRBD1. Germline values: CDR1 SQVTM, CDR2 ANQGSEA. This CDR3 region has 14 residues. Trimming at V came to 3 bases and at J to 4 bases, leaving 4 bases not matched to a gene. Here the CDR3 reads CSVDTGQGYNEQFF. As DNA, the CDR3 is TGCAGCGTTGACACAGGACAGGGGTACAATGAGCAGTTCTTC.

CDR3 coding DNA: TGCGCCAGCAGCTACCAACAGGGGTCCCCTTCCTACGAGCAGTACTTC. This sequence encodes CASSYQQGSPSYEQYF. The chain recombines TRBV5-1 with TRBJ2-7; TRBD1 agrees at 7 bases. This CDR3 is built from 16 residues. V trimming: 3 bases; J trimming: 1 base; junction bases outside the gene matches: 10. In germline, CDR1 is SGHRS, CDR2 YFSETQ.

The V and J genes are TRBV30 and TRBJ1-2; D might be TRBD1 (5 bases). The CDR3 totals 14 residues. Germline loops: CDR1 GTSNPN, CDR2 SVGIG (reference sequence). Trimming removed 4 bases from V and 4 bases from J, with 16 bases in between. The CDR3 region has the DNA TGTGCCTGGAACCAGGGTGAGACGTTCTATGGCTACACCTTC. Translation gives CAWNQGETFYGYTF.

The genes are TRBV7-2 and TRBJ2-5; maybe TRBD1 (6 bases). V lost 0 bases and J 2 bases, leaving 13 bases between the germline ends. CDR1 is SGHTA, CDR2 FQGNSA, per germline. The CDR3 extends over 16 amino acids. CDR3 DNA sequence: TGTGCCAGCAGCTTAGCCTCGGCCAGGGGACAAGAGACCCAGTACTTC. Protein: CASSLASARGQETQYF.

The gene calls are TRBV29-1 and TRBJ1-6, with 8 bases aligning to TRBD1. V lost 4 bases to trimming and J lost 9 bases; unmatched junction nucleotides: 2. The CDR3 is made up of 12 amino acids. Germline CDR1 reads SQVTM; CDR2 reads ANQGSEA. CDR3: CSVGQGSSPLHF. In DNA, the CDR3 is TGCAGCGTTGGACAGGGGAGTTCACCCCTCCACTTT.

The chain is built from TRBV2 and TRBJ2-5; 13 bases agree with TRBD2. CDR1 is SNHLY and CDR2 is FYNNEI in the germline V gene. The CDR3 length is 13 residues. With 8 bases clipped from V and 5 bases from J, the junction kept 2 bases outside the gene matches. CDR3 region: CASQGLAGETQYF. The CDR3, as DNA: TGTGCCAGCCAGGGACTAGCGGGGGAGACCCAGTACTTC.

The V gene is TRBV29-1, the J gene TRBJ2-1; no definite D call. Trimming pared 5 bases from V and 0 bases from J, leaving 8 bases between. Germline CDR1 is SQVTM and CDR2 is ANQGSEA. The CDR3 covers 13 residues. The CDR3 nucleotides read TGCAGCGTTTTGGCGGTCTCCTACAATGAGCAGTTCTTC. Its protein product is CSVLAVSYNEQFF.

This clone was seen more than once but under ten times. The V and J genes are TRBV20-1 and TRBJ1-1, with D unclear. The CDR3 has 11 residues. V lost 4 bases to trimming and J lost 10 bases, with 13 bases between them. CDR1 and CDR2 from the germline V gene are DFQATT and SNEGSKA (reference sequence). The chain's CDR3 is CSATAPSRAFF. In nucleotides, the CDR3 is TGCAGTGCTACAGCCCCCAGCCGAGCTTTCTTT.